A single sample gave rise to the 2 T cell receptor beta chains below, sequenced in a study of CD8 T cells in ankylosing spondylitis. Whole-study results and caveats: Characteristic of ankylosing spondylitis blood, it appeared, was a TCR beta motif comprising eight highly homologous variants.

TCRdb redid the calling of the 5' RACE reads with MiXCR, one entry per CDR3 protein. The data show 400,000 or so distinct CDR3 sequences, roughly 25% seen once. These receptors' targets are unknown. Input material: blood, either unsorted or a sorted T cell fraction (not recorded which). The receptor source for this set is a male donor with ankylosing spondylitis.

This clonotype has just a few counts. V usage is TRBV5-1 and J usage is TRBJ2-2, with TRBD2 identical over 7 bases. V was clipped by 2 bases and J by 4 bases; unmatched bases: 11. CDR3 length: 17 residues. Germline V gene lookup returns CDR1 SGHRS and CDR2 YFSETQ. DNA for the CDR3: TGCGCCAGCAGCTTCCCCTGGCGGGAGTCGGGCACCGGGGAGCTGTTTTTT. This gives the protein CASSFPWRESGTGELFF.

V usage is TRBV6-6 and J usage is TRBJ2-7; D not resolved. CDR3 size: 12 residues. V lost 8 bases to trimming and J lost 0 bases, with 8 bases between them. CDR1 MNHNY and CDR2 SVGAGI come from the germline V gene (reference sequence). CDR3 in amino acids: CASGEISYEQYF. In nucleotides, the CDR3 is TGTGCCAGCGGAGAGATCTCCTACGAGCAGTACTTC.